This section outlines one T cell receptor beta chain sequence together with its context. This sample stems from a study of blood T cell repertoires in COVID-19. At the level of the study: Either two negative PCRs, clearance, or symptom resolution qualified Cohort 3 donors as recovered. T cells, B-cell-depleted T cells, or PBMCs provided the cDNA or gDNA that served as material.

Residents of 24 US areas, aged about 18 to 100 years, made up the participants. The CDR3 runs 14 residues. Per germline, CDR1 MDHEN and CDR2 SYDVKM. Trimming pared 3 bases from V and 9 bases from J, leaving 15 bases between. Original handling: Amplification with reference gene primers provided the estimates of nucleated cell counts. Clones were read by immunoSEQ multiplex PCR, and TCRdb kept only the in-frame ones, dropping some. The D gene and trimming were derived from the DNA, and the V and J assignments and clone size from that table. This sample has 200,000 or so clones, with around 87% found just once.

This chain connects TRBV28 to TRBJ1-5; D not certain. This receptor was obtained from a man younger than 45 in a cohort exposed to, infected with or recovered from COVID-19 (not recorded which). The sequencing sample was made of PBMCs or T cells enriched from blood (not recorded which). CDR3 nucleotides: TGTGCCAGCAGTTTTGGTCCCCAGGTGTGGCCCCAGCATTTT. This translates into CASSFGPQVWPQHF.